The TCR beta chain described here comes from a study of T cells in Graves' hyperthyroidism and ophthalmopathy. Uncontrolled infection, other autoimmune disease, pregnancy or lactation led to exclusion. CDR1 is DFQATT, CDR2 SNEGSKA, per germline (reference sequence). The V end was cut by 0 bases, the J end by 2 bases, with 8 bases between. The CDR3 runs to 13 residues. This clonotype was observed a handful of times. RNA transcripts were the template for amplifying TCR beta CDR3 regions. Carried out on the TCR CDR3, a first-round RT-PCR used the HTBI primer set. TCRdb redid the calling of the multiplex PCR reads with MiXCR, one entry per CDR3 protein. The sample includes about 770,000 distinct CDR3 sequences, around 20% of them seen just once.

The origin of this receptor is a woman aged 50 to 60 with Graves' hyperthyroidism that later progressed to Graves' ophthalmopathy. Source material: blood. This chain links TRBV20-1 with TRBJ2-7, with D hard to call. The CDR3 DNA is TGCAGTGCTAGAGAACAGTCAACCTACGAGCAGTACTTC. Translated, it gives CSAREQSTYEQYF.